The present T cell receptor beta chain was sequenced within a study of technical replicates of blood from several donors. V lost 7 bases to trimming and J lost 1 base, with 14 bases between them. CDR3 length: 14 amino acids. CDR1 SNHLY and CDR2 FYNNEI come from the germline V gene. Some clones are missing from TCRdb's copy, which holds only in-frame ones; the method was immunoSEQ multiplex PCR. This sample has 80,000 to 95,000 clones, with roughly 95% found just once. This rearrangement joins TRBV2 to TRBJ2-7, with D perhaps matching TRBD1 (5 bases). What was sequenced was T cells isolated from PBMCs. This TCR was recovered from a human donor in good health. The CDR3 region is CASIPDSISYEQYF. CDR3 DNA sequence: TGTGCCAGCATTCCCGACAGCATATCCTACGAGCAGTACTTC.